This T cell receptor (beta chain) was observed in a study of blood T cell repertoires in COVID-19. In the original analysis: Amplification from reference gene primers served as the basis for estimated nucleated cell counts. Generated by immunoSEQ multiplex PCR, the TCRdb table keeps only in-frame clones and is missing some. Clone size and V and J calls were adopted from that table, with D and trimming inferred from the DNA. The sample records 150,000 to 200,000 clones, 88% being singletons. Germline CDR1 SQVTM, CDR2 ANQGSEA. The CDR3 covers 12 residues. The chain uses TRBV29-1 and TRBJ1-2; a possible D gene is TRBD1 (5 bases). Sequencing input: PBMCs or T cells enriched from blood (not recorded which). The sequence came from a woman aged 18 to 35 who had recovered from COVID-19. The CDR3 coding sequence is TGCACCGCCGGGTGGGGAGGGGATGGCTACACCTTC. It encodes CTAGWGGDGYTF.